The rows below give T cell receptor beta chains drawn from one sample of a study of T cells after yellow fever vaccination. TCRdb reprocessed the 5' RACE reads with MiXCR, giving one entry per CDR3 protein. The table includes hundreds of thousands of distinct CDR3 sequences, approximately 3.8% detected once. Here the sequenced sample was PBMCs, taken on the day of the yellow fever booster vaccination. The receptor source for this set is a man younger than 30 who received the YFV17D yellow fever vaccine. The CDR3 runs from the conserved cysteine through the conserved F or W. D genes are given only for firm matches. A row's size may be missing; if present it is once, few, many or a size class.

D gene	J gene	V gene	clone size	CDR3 DNA	CDR3 protein
.	TRBJ2-1	TRBV20-1	many	TGCAGTGCTAGACGCTGGGGGGATCAGAATGAGCAGTTCTTC	CSARRWGDQNEQFF
.	TRBJ2-5	TRBV12-3/TRBV12-4	.	TGTGCCAGCAGTACCTACCAGACCCAGTACTTC	CASSTYQTQYF
.	TRBJ2-7	TRBV7-9	.	TGTGCCAGCAGCCCTCTAGGCCCCCTCCACGGCGAGCAGTACTTC	CASSPLGPLHGEQYF
TRBD1	TRBJ2-3	TRBV4-1	few	TGCGCCAGCAGCCAAGATCGAGGACAGGGGACGCCAGATACGCAGTATTTT	CASSQDRGQGTPDTQYF
.	TRBJ1-1	TRBV5-6	few	TGTGCCAGCAGCTTGGCAACAGGGAGAGCTTTCTTT	CASSLATGRAFF
.	TRBJ2-7	TRBV5-4	.	TGTGCCAGCAGCTTCGGCGGGACAGCCTACGAGCAGTACTTC	CASSFGGTAYEQYF
.	TRBJ1-2	TRBV4-3	many	TGCGCCAGCAGCCAAGATATCTCTGAGGGAGGCTACACCTTC	CASSQDISEGGYTF
.	TRBJ2-7	TRBV18	few	TGTGCCAGCTCACCACCGCGCCGAACAGGGGTAGGACTAGCAACGATCTACGAGCAGTACTTC	CASSPPRRTGVGLATIYEQYF
.	TRBJ2-5	TRBV7-6	many	TGTGCCAGCAGCCCATCGCGGGGCTTTCGGACCCAGTACTTC	CASSPSRGFRTQYF
.	TRBJ2-2	TRBV7-6	.	TGTGCCAGCAGCTTAGATTCGGGGACTTCCACCGGGGAGCTGTTTTTT	CASSLDSGTSTGELFF
.	TRBJ1-2	TRBV19	.	TGTGCCAGCTCGAAAAACCACCTCACAGGGTTCGGCTACACCTTC	CASSKNHLTGFGYTF
TRBD1	TRBJ2-2	TRBV11-3	many	TGTGCCAGCAGTGGACAGGGGCCGAACACCGGGGAGCTGTTTTTT	CASSGQGPNTGELFF
.	TRBJ1-3	TRBV18	few	TGTGCCAGCTCACTAACGGACGGGTCCGGAAACACCATATATTTT	CASSLTDGSGNTIYF
.	TRBJ1-5	TRBV19	few	TGTGCCAGTAGTAACTGGGCAGGGGGCAATCAGCCCCAGCATTTT	CASSNWAGGNQPQHF
.	TRBJ2-3	TRBV20-1	many	TGCAGTGCTAGAGATCATCGGAAGAGCACAGATACGCAGTATTTT	CSARDHRKSTDTQYF
TRBD1	TRBJ2-3	TRBV7-2	many	TGTGCCAGCAGCTTAAGGGGGCACCCAGATACGCAGTATTTT	CASSLRGHPDTQYF
.	TRBJ1-5	TRBV10-3	few	TGTGCCATCAGTGAGCTCACCGGAATCGGCCCCCAGCATTTT	CAISELTGIGPQHF
TRBD2	TRBJ2-2	TRBV5-4	.	TGTGCCAGCAGCACCCGACTAGCGGGGGGGCCCGGGGAGCTGTTTTTT	CASSTRLAGGPGELFF
.	TRBJ2-2	TRBV4-1	few	TGCGCCAGCAGCCAAGGGGAGAGCACTAGCCTGGACGGGGAGCTGTTTTTT	CASSQGESTSLDGELFF
.	TRBJ1-6	TRBV5-1	many	TGCGCCAGCAGCGGACCCTCAGGGGTCGGGGATTCACCCCTCCACTTT	CASSGPSGVGDSPLHF
TRBD2	TRBJ2-5	TRBV2	few	TGTGCCTGCCAACTAGCGGGGGGTCGGGCCCAGTACTTC	CACQLAGGRAQYF
TRBD1	TRBJ2-7	TRBV5-1	many	TGCGCCAGCAGCTCCCGGGACAGGGGCGGCGGCTACGAGCAGTACTTC	CASSSRDRGGGYEQYF
TRBD1	TRBJ2-2	TRBV15	many	TGTGCCACCAGCGGACGACAGGGGGCGCAGAACACCGGGGAGCTGTTTTTT	CATSGRQGAQNTGELFF
.	TRBJ1-4	TRBV7-9	few	TGTGCCAGCCCAAGTACAACTAATGAAAAACTGTTTTTT	CASPSTTNEKLFF